A selection of T cell receptor beta chains follows, all from one sample in a study of blood T cells in healthy people across ages. TCRdb re-called the 5' RACE reads with MiXCR, one entry per CDR3 protein. Of around 800,000 distinct CDR3 sequences listed, approximately 55% were seen once; the top ten hold 41%. What was sequenced was blood. These TCRs come from an older man in good health. Each CDR3 is given with its conserved first and last residue.

v_gene: TRBV3-1; len: 17; CDR3aa: CASSHYGQIASNYGYTF
v_gene: TRBV2; len: 15; CDR3aa: CASREDRGGNQPQHF
v_gene: TRBV20-1; len: 13; CDR3aa: CSASGRSTDTQYF
v_gene: TRBV15; len: 13; CDR3aa: CAASRDEENIQYF
v_gene: TRBV5-1; len: 16; CDR3aa: CASSFNPGQYNEKLFF
v_gene: TRBV12-3/TRBV12-4; len: 14; CDR3aa: CASSFRVERTEAFF
v_gene: TRBV20-1; len: 13; CDR3aa: CSATGTTRETQYF
v_gene: TRBV6-4; len: 13; CDR3aa: CASSENSDGSQYF
v_gene: TRBV27; len: 15; CDR3aa: CASSSNSGSRYEQYF
v_gene: TRBV28; len: 13; CDR3aa: CASSYRPYSPLHF
v_gene: TRBV20-1; len: 14; CDR3aa: CSARDPSGAGELFF
v_gene: TRBV20-1; len: 15; CDR3aa: CSAGRRTGLTDTQYF
v_gene: TRBV5-1; len: 14; CDR3aa: CASRSWRPLETQYF
v_gene: TRBV10-3; len: 15; CDR3aa: CAISDTSGSQETQYF
v_gene: TRBV7-2; len: 13; CDR3aa: CASSDPLNTEAFF
v_gene: TRBV6-5; len: 16; CDR3aa: CASSYGWLAVFNEQFF
v_gene: TRBV20-1; len: 14; CDR3aa: CSAPRTGGADEQYF
v_gene: TRBV6-2/TRBV6-3; len: 17; CDR3aa: CASSYPGQGPPEYGYTF
v_gene: TRBV12-3/TRBV12-4; len: 14; CDR3aa: CASSSTTTNEKLFF
v_gene: TRBV10-3; len: 14; CDR3aa: CAIRREDFYYEQFF
v_gene: TRBV29-1; len: 13; CDR3aa: CSGGLAGAGTQYF
v_gene: TRBV11-2; len: 16; CDR3aa: CASSLRSAGDGYEQYF
v_gene: TRBV7-2; len: 14; CDR3aa: CASSPGQGARVQYF
v_gene: TRBV2; len: 16; CDR3aa: CASRERTGDGANVLTF
v_gene: TRBV20-1; len: 15; CDR3aa: CSAREQGVGVYGYTF
v_gene: TRBV9; len: 14; CDR3aa: CASSVDPKNTEAFF
v_gene: TRBV6-5; len: 14; CDR3aa: CASLGSAAGGEQYF
v_gene: TRBV20-1; len: 15; CDR3aa: CSARDEERLENEQFF
v_gene: TRBV6-5; len: 16; CDR3aa: CASITAPGTGANVLTF
v_gene: TRBV2; len: 13; CDR3aa: CASKGYHTDTQYF
v_gene: TRBV7-2; len: 17; CDR3aa: CASSLALTSGTYNEQYF
v_gene: TRBV5-1; len: 15; CDR3aa: CASRTQGLGGTEAFF
v_gene: TRBV12-3/TRBV12-4; len: 13; CDR3aa: CASSPQGNRYAYF
v_gene: TRBV10-1; len: 13; CDR3aa: CASSERRNQPQHF
v_gene: TRBV5-1; len: 18; CDR3aa: CASSPGQGSLGTNEKLFF
v_gene: TRBV29-1; len: 14; CDR3aa: CSAGGAGPYNEQFF
v_gene: TRBV2; len: 17; CDR3aa: CASYGRGPGSTNYGYTF
v_gene: TRBV20-1; len: 13; CDR3aa: CSAREGSNQPQHF